What follows is one T cell receptor (beta chain) and its context. Its antigen is not known. These data belong to a study of T cells after yellow fever vaccination. Looking at the study overall: The authors prepared low-cell-number fractions using SMART-Seq v4 Ultra Low Input.

Study-wide results and caveats: After the booster, approximately 96% of CD4 and about 90% of CD8 primary-response clones were re-detected.

Production of TCR cDNA was by 5'RACE template switching, which also added a universal primer site and UMIs. TCRdb ran MiXCR on the 5' RACE reads and lists one entry per CDR3 protein. The sample includes roughly 500,000 distinct CDR3 sequences, under 25% seen only once; the top ten take approximately 14%. CDR3 length: 16 residues. Germline V gives CDR1 SGHAT, CDR2 FQNNGV. Trimming at V came to 5 bases and at J to 3 bases, leaving 9 bases not matched to a gene. V and J are TRBV11-2 and TRBJ2-3; 9 bases agree with TRBD1. The sample in question was PBMCs, obtained 15 days after the yellow fever booster vaccination. This sequence was found in a man aged 25-45 years who received the YFV17D yellow fever vaccine. In nucleotides, the CDR3 is TGTGCCAGCAGCCTACTAGGGACAGGGTTTACAGATACGCAGTATTTT. Residues: CASSLLGTGFTDTQYF.